The following is a T cell receptor beta chain sequence with its context. V dropped 3 bases and J dropped 3; count of bases not matched to a gene: 7. This CDR3 is 16 amino acids long. CDR1 is KGHSH, CDR2 LQKENI, per germline. This specimen comes from a study of blood T cell repertoires in COVID-19. Assay used: immunoSEQ multiplex PCR; TCRdb lists only in-frame clones, some missing. This sample has about 170,000 clones, with approximately 84% found just once. The chain combines TRBV18 with TRBJ2-3; 9 bases agree with TRBD2. Sequenced input: peripheral blood. The source of this sequence is a woman over 75 with COVID-19, enrolled during active disease. The CDR3 DNA is TGTGCCAGCTCACCCCGGATAGCGGGAGTAACAGATACGCAGTATTTT. Translating gives CASSPRIAGVTDTQYF.